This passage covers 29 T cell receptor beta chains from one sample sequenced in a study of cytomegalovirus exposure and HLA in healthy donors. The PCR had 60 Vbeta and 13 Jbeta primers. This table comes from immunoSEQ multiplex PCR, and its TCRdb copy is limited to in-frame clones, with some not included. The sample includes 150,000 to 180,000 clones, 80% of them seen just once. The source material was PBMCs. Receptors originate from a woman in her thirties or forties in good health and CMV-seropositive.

CDR3: CASRSGGQTYEQYF. CDR3 bases: TGTGCCAGCAGGAGTGGGGGACAGACCTACGAGCAGTACTTC. The genes are TRBV2 and TRBJ2-5; 7 bases are shared with TRBD1. Near its end, the DNA agrees better with TRBJ2-7, so the J call may be wrong. The CDR3 consists of 14 residues. Germline assignment: CDR1 SNHLY and CDR2 FYNNEI.

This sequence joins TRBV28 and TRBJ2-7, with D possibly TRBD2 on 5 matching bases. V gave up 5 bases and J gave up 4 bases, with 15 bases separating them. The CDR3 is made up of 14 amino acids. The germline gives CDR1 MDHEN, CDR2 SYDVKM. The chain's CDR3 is CASSPPASSYEQYF. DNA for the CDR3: TGTGCCAGCAGTCCCCCGGCTAGCTCTTACGAGCAGTACTTC.

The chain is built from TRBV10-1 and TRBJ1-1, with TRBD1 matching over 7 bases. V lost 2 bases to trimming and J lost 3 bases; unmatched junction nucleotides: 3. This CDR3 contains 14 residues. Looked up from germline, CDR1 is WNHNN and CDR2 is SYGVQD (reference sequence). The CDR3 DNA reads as TGCGCCAGCAGTGAGAGCAGGGGGGACACTGAAGCTTTCTTT. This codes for CASSESRGDTEAFF.

CDR3 bases: TGTGCCTCGACAGGGAGCTTCTCTGGAAACACCATATATTTT. It yields the protein CASTGSFSGNTIYF. The chain combines TRBV30 with TRBJ1-3; 7 positions agree with TRBD1. The CDR3 covers 14 residues. CDR1 is GTSNPN, CDR2 SVGIG, per germline (reference sequence). The ends lost 7 bases at V and 0 bases at J; junction bases unmatched: 6.

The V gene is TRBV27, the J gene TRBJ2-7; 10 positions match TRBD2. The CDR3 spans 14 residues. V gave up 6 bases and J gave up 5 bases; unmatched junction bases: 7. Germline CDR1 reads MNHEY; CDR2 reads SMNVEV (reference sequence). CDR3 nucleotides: TGTGCCAGCAGGCAGCGGGAGGGCCGGGACGAGCAGTACTTC. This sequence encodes CASRQREGRDEQYF.

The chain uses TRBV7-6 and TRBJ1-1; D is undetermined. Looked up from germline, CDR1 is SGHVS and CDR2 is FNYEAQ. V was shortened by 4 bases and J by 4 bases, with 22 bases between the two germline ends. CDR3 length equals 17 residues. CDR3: CASSWRLDGRAATEAFF. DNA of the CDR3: TGTGCCAGCAGCTGGAGGCTAGATGGGCGGGCTGCCACTGAAGCTTTCTTT.

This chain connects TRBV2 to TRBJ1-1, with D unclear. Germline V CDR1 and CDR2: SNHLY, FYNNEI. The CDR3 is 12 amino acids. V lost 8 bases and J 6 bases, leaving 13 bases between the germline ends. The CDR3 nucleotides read TGTGCCAGCCGACCCTGGAGCGCTGAAGCTTTCTTT. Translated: CASRPWSAEAFF. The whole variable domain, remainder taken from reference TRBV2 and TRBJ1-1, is EPEVTQTPSHQVTQMGQEVILRCVPISNHLYFYWYRQILGQKVEFLVSFYNNEISEKSEIFDDQFSVERPDGSNFTLKIRSTKLEDSAMYFCASRPWSAEAFFGQGTRLTVV.

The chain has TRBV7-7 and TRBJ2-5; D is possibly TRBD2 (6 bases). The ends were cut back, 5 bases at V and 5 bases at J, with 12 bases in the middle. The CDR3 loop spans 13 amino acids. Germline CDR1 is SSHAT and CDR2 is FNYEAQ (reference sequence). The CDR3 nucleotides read TGTGCCAGCAGCCCCGGCCGGGGGGAGACCCAGTACTTC. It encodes CASSPGRGETQYF.

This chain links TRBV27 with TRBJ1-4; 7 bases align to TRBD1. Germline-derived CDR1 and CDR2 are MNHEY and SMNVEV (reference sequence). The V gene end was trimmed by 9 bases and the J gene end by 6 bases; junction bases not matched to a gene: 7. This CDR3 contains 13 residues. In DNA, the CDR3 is TGTGCCAGGCCCGGACAGGAGGATGAAAAACTGTTTTTT. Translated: CARPGQEDEKLFF.

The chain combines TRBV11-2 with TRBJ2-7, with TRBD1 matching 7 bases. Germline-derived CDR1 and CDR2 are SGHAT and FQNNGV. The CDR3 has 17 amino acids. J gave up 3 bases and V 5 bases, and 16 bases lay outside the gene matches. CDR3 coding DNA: TGTGCCAGCAGCCCCCTTGGTCAGGGGGTCAAGGACTACGAGCAGTACTTC. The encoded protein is CASSPLGQGVKDYEQYF.

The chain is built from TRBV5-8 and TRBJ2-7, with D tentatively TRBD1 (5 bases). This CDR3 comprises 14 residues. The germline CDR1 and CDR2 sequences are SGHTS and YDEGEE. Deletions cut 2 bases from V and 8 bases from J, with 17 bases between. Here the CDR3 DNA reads TGTGCCAGCAGCTTTCCAGGGCCCCCTCCTCAGCAGTACTTC. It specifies CASSFPGPPPQQYF.

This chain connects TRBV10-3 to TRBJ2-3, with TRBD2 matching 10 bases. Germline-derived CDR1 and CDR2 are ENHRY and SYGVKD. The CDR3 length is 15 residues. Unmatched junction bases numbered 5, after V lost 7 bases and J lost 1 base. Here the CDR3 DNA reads TGTGCCATCAAGGGAGCGGGAGGGGGCACAGATACGCAGTATTTT. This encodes CAIKGAGGGTDTQYF.

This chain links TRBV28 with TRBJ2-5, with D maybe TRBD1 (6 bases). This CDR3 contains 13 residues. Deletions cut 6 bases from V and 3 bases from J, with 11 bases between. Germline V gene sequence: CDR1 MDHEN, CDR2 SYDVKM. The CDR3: CASRSRDKETQYF. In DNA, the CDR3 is TGTGCCAGCAGGTCCCGGGACAAAGAGACCCAGTACTTC. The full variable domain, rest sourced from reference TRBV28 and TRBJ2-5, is DVKVTQSSRYLVKRTGEKVFLECVQDMDHENMFWYRQDPGLGLRLIYFSYDVKMKEKGDIPEGYSVSREKKERFSLILESASTNQTSMYLCASRSRDKETQYFGPGTRLLVL.

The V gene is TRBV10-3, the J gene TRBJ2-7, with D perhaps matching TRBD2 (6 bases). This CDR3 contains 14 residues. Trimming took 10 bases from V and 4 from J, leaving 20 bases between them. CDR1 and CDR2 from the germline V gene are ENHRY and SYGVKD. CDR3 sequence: CATGRREEGYEQYF. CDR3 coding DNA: TGTGCCACCGGCCGGAGAGAGGAGGGGTACGAGCAGTACTTC.

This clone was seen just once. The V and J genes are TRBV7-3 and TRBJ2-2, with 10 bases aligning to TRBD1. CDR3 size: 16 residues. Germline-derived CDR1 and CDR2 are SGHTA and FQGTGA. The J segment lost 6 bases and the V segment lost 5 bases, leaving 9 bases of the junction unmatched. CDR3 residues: CASSVRQGAYSGELFF. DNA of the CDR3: TGTGCCAGCAGCGTAAGACAGGGGGCTTATTCCGGGGAGCTGTTTTTT.

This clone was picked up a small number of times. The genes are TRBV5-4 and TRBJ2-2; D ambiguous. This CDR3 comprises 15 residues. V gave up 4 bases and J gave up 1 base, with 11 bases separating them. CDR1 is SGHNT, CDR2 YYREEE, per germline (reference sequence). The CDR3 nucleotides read TGTGCCAGCAGCCCCCGCGGCGGGAACACCGGGGAGCTGTTTTTT. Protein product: CASSPRGGNTGELFF.

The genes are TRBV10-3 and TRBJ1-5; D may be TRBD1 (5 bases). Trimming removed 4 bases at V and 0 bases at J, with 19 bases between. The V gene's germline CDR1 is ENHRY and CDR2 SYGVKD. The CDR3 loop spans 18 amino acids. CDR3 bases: TGTGCCATCAGTGCTACGGGACTCCCTATGGATAGCAATCAGCCCCAGCATTTT. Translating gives CAISATGLPMDSNQPQHF.

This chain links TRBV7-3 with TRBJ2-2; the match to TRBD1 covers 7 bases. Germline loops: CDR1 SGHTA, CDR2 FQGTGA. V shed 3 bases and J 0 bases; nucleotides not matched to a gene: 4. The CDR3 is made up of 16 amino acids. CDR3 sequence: CASSFRQGTNTGELFF. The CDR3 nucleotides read TGTGCCAGCAGCTTCAGACAGGGCACGAACACCGGGGAGCTGTTTTTT. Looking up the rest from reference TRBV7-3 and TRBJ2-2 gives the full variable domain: GAGVSQTPSNKVTEKGKYVELRCDPISGHTALYWYRQSLGQGPEFLIYFQGTGAADDSGLPNDRFFAVRPEGSVSTLKIQRTERGDSAVYLCASSFRQGTNTGELFFGEGSRLTVL.

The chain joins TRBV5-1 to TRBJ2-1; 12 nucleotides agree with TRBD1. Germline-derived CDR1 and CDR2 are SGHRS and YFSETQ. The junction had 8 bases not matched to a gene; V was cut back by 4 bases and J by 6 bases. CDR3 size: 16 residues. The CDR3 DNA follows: TGCGCCAGCAGCCTGGTGGGACAGGGGGCGCCCAATGAGCAGTTCTTC. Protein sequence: CASSLVGQGAPNEQFF.

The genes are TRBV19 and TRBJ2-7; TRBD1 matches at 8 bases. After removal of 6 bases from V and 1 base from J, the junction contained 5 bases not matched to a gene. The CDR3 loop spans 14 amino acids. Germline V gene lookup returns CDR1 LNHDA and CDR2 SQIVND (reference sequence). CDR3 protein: CASSRDRSSYEQYF. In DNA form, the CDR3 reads TGTGCCAGTAGCCGGGACAGGTCTTCCTACGAGCAGTACTTC.

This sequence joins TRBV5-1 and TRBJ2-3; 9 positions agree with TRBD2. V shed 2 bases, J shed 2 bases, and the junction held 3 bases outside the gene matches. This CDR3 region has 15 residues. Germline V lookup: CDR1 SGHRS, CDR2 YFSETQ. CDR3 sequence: CASSFLAGLTDTQYF. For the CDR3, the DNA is TGCGCCAGCAGCTTCCTAGCGGGGCTCACAGATACGCAGTATTTT.

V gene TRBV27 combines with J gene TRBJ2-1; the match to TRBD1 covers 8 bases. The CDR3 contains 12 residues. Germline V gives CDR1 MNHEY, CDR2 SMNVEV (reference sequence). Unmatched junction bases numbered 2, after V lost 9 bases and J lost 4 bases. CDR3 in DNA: TGTGCCAGTCGGGACAGGTACAATGAGCAGTTCTTC. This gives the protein CASRDRYNEQFF.

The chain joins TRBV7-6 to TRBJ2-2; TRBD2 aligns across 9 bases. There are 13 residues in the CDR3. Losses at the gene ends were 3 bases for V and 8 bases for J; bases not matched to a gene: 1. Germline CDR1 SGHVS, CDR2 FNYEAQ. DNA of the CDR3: TGTGCCAGCAGCTTTCTAGCGGGAGGGGAGCTGTTTTTT. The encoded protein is CASSFLAGGELFF. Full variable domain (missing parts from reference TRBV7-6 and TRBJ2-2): GAGVSQSPRYKVTKRGQDVALRCDPISGHVSLYWYRQALGQGPEFLTYFNYEAQQDKSGLPNDRFSAERPEGSISTLTIQRTEQRDSAMYRCASSFLAGGELFFGEGSRLTVL.

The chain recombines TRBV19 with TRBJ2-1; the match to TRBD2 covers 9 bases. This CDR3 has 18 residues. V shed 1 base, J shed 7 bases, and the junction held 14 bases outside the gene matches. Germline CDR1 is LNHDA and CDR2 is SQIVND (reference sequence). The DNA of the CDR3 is TGTGCCAGTAGTATAGGGGAGGCGGGAGGGCGGGTTTTAAATGAGCAGTTCTTC. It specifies CASSIGEAGGRVLNEQFF.

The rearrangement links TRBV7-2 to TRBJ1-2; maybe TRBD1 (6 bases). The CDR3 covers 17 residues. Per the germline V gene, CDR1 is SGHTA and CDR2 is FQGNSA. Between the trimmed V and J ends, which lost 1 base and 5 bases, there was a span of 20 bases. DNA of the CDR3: TGTGCCAGCAGCTTAGTAGCGGGGGGGGCCGGGAATTATGGCTACACCTTC. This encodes CASSLVAGGAGNYGYTF.

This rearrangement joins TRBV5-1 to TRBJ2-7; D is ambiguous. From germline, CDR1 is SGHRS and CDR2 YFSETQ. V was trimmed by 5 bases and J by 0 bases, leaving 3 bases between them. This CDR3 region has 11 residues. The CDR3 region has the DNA TGCGCCAGCAGAGCCTCCTACGAGCAGTACTTC. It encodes CASRASYEQYF.

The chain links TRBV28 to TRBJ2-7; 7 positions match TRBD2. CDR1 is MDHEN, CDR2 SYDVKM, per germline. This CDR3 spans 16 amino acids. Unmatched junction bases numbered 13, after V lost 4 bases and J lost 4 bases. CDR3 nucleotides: TGTGCCAGCAGTTCTGGGGTGGGAGGGGACCCGTACGAGCAGTACTTC. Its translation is CASSSGVGGDPYEQYF.

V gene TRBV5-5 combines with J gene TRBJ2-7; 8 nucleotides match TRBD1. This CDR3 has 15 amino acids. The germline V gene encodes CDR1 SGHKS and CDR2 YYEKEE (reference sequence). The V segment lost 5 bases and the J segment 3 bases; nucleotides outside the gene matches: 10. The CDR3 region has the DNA TGTGCCAGCAGACCCACCGGACAGGGTGGCTACGAGCAGTACTTC. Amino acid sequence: CASRPTGQGGYEQYF.

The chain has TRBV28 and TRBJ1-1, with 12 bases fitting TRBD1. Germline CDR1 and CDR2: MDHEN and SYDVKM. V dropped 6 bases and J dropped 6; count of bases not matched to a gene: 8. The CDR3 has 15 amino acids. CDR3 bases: TGTGCCAGCAGGCCGGGGGACAGGGGGCGATCTGAAGCTTTCTTT. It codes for CASRPGDRGRSEAFF.